The rows below give T cell receptor beta chains drawn from one sample of a study of blood T cell repertoires in COVID-19. Method: immunoSEQ multiplex PCR; TCRdb's copy keeps in-frame clones and lacks some. The repertoire holds more than 140,000 clones, with approximately 80% as singletons. Material for sequencing was peripheral blood. The receptors originated from a woman aged 45-60 years in a cohort sampled during active or convalescent COVID-19. Each CDR3 is given with its conserved first and last residue. A D gene is named only where the DNA matches it firmly. The size entry is marked missing in some rows and otherwise reads once, few, many or a size class.

d_call	v_call	clone_size	j_call	cdr3_aa	cdr3_nt
-	TRBV12-3/TRBV12-4	-	TRBJ2-7	CASTFNRNYEQYF	TGTGCCAGCACTTTTAACAGGAACTACGAGCAGTACTTC
TRBD1	TRBV2	once	TRBJ2-6	CASSRTGGALGANVLTF	TGTGCCAGCAGCCGGACAGGGGGCGCGTTAGGGGCCAACGTCCTGACTTTC
TRBD1	TRBV2	-	TRBJ1-6	CASSQGTGTGWWSPLHF	TGTGCCAGCAGCCAAGGGACAGGAACAGGTTGGTGGTCACCCCTCCACTTT
TRBD2	TRBV3-1/TRBV3-2	-	TRBJ2-2	CASSFSGGSTGELFF	TGTGCCAGCAGCTTTAGCGGGGGTAGCACCGGGGAGCTGTTTTTT
-	TRBV9	-	TRBJ2-1	CASSVWGDSYNEQFF	TGTGCCAGCAGTGTTTGGGGAGACTCCTACAATGAGCAGTTCTTC
-	TRBV6-6	once	TRBJ1-1	CASRPGFLGEAFF	TGTGCCAGCAGACCAGGGTTTCTCGGTGAAGCTTTCTTT
-	TRBV6-4	-	TRBJ1-5	CASSEYNNQPQHF	TGTGCCAGCAGTGAATATAACAATCAGCCCCAGCATTTT
-	TRBV7-9	-	TRBJ1-3	CASSPTGPGNTIYF	TGTGCCAGCAGCCCCACAGGTCCTGGAAACACCATATATTTT
-	TRBV2	-	TRBJ1-5	CASSEDGGNQPQHF	TGTGCCAGCAGTGAAGACGGGGGCAATCAGCCCCAGCATTTT
-	TRBV5-1	-	TRBJ2-5	CASTSGETQYF	TGCGCCAGCACTTCCGGGGAGACCCAGTACTTC
-	TRBV5-1	-	TRBJ2-1	CASSDPWGRGNNEQFF	TGCGCCAGCAGCGACCCGTGGGGGAGGGGGAACAATGAGCAGTTCTTC
-	TRBV30	-	TRBJ2-7	CAWSDTGHRYEQYF	TGTGCCTGGAGCGACACAGGGCACAGGTACGAGCAGTACTTC
-	TRBV5-1	-	TRBJ1-4	CASSRTGRGKDNNEKLFF	TGCGCCAGCAGCCGCACAGGGAGGGGTAAAGACAATAATGAAAAACTGTTTTTT
-	TRBV6-5	few	TRBJ2-1	CASGVKSSYNEQFF	TGTGCCTCAGGCGTGAAGAGCTCCTACAATGAGCAGTTCTTC
TRBD1	TRBV3-1/TRBV3-2	-	TRBJ1-3	CASSRTDRAGNTIYF	TGTGCCAGCAGCCGGACGGACAGGGCTGGAAACACCATATATTTT
-	TRBV5-1	-	TRBJ2-7	CASSTGSYEQYF	TGCGCCAGCAGTACAGGGTCCTACGAGCAGTACTTC
TRBD1	TRBV7-3	-	TRBJ2-7	CASSYSGTGFFEQYF	TGTGCCAGCAGCTACTCCGGGACAGGGTTTTTCGAGCAGTACTTC
-	TRBV4-2	once	TRBJ2-3	CASSQVSSAADTQYF	TGTGCCAGCAGCCAAGTCTCTAGTGCGGCGGATACGCAGTATTTT
TRBD1	TRBV7-8	-	TRBJ1-1	CASSPRPQGAGGEAFF	TGTGCCAGCAGCCCCAGACCACAGGGGGCCGGCGGGGAAGCTTTCTTT
-	TRBV4-3	-	TRBJ1-3	CASSQVLSGSDTIYF	TGCGCCAGCAGCCAAGTTTTATCAGGTTCGGACACCATATATTTT
-	TRBV5-1	-	TRBJ1-2	CASRQTTNYGYTF	TGCGCCAGCAGACAGACGACGAACTATGGCTACACCTTC
-	TRBV12-3/TRBV12-4	few	TRBJ2-2	CASSSTNTGELFF	TGTGCCAGCAGTTCAACGAACACCGGGGAGCTGTTTTTT
-	TRBV27	-	TRBJ2-1	CASSSSRGLYNEQFF	TGTGCCAGCAGTTCCTCCCGGGGACTCTACAATGAGCAGTTCTTC
TRBD2	TRBV19	-	TRBJ2-7	CASSTLPGGYEQYF	TGTGCCAGTAGTACCCTTCCGGGGGGCTACGAGCAGTACTTC
-	TRBV30	once	TRBJ2-2	CAWGGRSFNFRNTGELFF	TGTGCCTGGGGGGGGAGGTCCTTCAACTTTAGAAACACCGGGGAGCTGTTTTTT
TRBD2	TRBV19	-	TRBJ2-3	CASSIQSGGFSDTQYF	TGTGCCAGTAGTATCCAGAGCGGGGGGTTTTCCGATACGCAGTATTTT
TRBD1	TRBV18	-	TRBJ1-1	CASSPDREKAFF	TGTGCCAGCTCACCAGACAGGGAGAAAGCTTTCTTT
-	TRBV4-2	-	TRBJ1-1	CASSLTPTNEAFF	TGTGCCAGCAGCCTCACACCTACTAATGAAGCTTTCTTT
-	TRBV7-9	few	TRBJ1-4	CASRPNQGLDEKLFF	TGTGCCAGCAGGCCGAACCAGGGGTTAGATGAAAAACTGTTTTTT
-	TRBV10-3	-	TRBJ2-5	CAISESSMGAGETQYF	TGTGCCATCAGTGAGTCGTCTATGGGGGCCGGTGAGACCCAGTACTTC
-	TRBV11-1	-	TRBJ2-3	CASSFGTKTDTQYF	TGTGCCAGCAGCTTTGGGACAAAAACAGATACGCAGTATTTT
TRBD1	TRBV14	-	TRBJ2-7	CASSPPGTGGYEQYF	TGTGCCAGCAGCCCTCCAGGGACAGGGGGATACGAGCAGTACTTC
-	TRBV5-4	-	TRBJ1-1	CASSLLEVPGAFF	TGTGCCAGCAGCTTGCTAGAGGTCCCGGGGGCTTTCTTT
TRBD2	TRBV7-3	once	TRBJ2-2	CASSRPGLAGRTGELFF	TGTGCCAGCAGCCGACCTGGGCTAGCGGGGCGCACCGGGGAGCTGTTTTTT
TRBD2	TRBV27	-	TRBJ2-7	CAPRQVGTSGSYEQYF	TGTGCCCCCAGACAGGTGGGGACTAGCGGCTCCTACGAGCAGTACTTC
-	TRBV11-3	-	TRBJ2-7	CASSLGTGSYEQYF	TGTGCCAGCAGCTTAGGCACAGGGTCCTACGAGCAGTACTTC
-	TRBV5-4	-	TRBJ1-1	CASSWNRQALNTEAFF	TGTGCCAGCAGCTGGAACCGACAGGCGCTGAACACTGAAGCTTTCTTT
TRBD2	TRBV7-9	-	TRBJ2-5	CASSIGTSGGEETQYF	TGTGCCAGCAGCATTGGGACTAGCGGGGGGGAAGAGACCCAGTACTTC
-	TRBV19	-	TRBJ2-7	CASSIRVPYEQYF	TGTGCCAGTAGTATCAGGGTTCCCTACGAGCAGTACTTC
-	TRBV7-2	-	TRBJ1-2	CASSPATGPGYGYTF	TGTGCCAGCAGTCCTGCCACAGGGCCGGGGTATGGCTACACCTTC
-	TRBV2	-	TRBJ1-1	CASIKGEGTEAFF	TGTGCCAGCATAAAGGGAGAGGGCACTGAAGCTTTCTTT
-	TRBV27	-	TRBJ1-3	CASSAQGLSGNTIYF	TGTGCCAGCAGCGCACAGGGCCTCTCTGGAAACACCATATATTTT
-	TRBV6-2/TRBV6-3	-	TRBJ2-3	CASSTRLASWATDTQYF	TGTGCCAGCAGTACGAGGTTGGCTAGCTGGGCCACAGATACGCAGTATTTT
TRBD1	TRBV10-3	-	TRBJ2-1	CAISGTQGSEQFF	TGTGCCATCAGTGGTACACAGGGGAGCGAGCAGTTCTTC
-	TRBV3-1/TRBV3-2	-	TRBJ1-2	CASSHRVTYYGYTF	TGTGCCAGCAGCCACAGGGTGACCTACTATGGCTACACCTTC